One and the same sample provided the 29 T cell receptor beta chains below, sequenced in a study of blood T cell repertoires in COVID-19. Some clones are missing from TCRdb's copy, which holds only in-frame ones; the method was immunoSEQ multiplex PCR. Here the sample spans about 45,000 clones, 70% to 90% being singletons. Material for sequencing was peripheral blood. These receptors were taken from a woman older than 75 with acute or convalescent COVID-19.

Only a few counts were recorded for this clone. The chain couples TRBV5-6 to TRBJ2-2; D is undetermined. Germline CDR1 and CDR2: SGHDT and YYEEEE. This CDR3 has 15 residues. Trimming pared 0 bases from V and 3 bases from J, leaving 9 bases between. This chain's CDR3 is CASSLDPTDTGELFF. CDR3 in DNA: TGTGCCAGCAGCTTGGACCCCACGGACACCGGGGAGCTGTTTTTT.

This chain uses TRBV18 with TRBJ1-5; D remains ambiguous. The CDR3 runs to 14 residues. CDR1 KGHSH and CDR2 LQKENI come from the germline V gene. With 1 base removed from V and 0 bases from J, the gap between germline ends came to 4 bases. The CDR3 sequence: CASSPQYSNQPQHF. The CDR3 DNA reads TGTGCCAGCTCACCACAATATAGCAATCAGCCCCAGCATTTT.

This CDR3 reads CASSLGTANYGYTF. DNA for the CDR3: TGTGCCAGCAGCCTCGGGACAGCTAACTATGGCTACACCTTC. This sequence joins TRBV14 and TRBJ1-2, with 7 bases lining up with TRBD1. CDR3 size: 14 residues. V was clipped by 4 bases and J by 0 bases; unmatched bases: 2. CDR1 and CDR2 (germline): SGHDN, FVKESK.

The chain combines TRBV6-5 with TRBJ2-1; D not certain. This CDR3 is built from 15 residues. V was shortened by 5 bases and J by 0 bases, with 11 bases between the two germline ends. Germline-derived CDR1 and CDR2 are MNHEY and SVGAGI. The CDR3 DNA reads as TGTGCCAGCAGTCAACAGCAAGGCTCCTACAATGAGCAGTTCTTC. It yields the protein CASSQQQGSYNEQFF.

This clone is a singleton in its sample. V is TRBV11-2 and J is TRBJ1-3; D is perhaps TRBD1 (5 bases). The V and J ends lost 2 bases and 4 bases respectively, with 9 bases between them. Looked up from germline, CDR1 is SGHAT and CDR2 is FQNNGV. The CDR3 is made up of 14 amino acids. The CDR3: CASSLYGGGNTIYF. CDR3 bases: TGTGCCAGCAGCTTATATGGGGGGGGAAACACCATATATTTT.

The V gene is TRBV28, the J gene TRBJ2-5; D might be TRBD1 (6 bases). CDR1 MDHEN and CDR2 SYDVKM come from the germline V gene. The CDR3 consists of 12 residues. V lost 5 bases and J 4 bases, leaving 8 bases between the germline ends. The CDR3 DNA follows: TGTGCCAGCAGTGGGACAAGAGAGACCCAGTACTTC. Its translation is CASSGTRETQYF.

The rearrangement joins TRBV3-1 (or the pseudogene TRBV3-2) to TRBJ2-3; possibly TRBD2 for D (6 bases). Trimming shortened V by 5 bases and J by 14 bases, and 17 bases separated the two germline ends. Germline loops: CDR1 LGHDT, CDR2 YNNKEL (reference sequence). The CDR3 runs 12 residues. CDR3 sequence (DNA): TGTGCCAGCAGCTCGGGACTCACGCCCGCGTATTTT. It encodes CASSSGLTPAYF.

The chain has TRBV9 and TRBJ1-6; D gene uncertain. In germline, CDR1 is SGDLS, CDR2 YYNGEE. V was clipped by 2 bases and J by 8 bases, with 11 bases between them. The CDR3 length is 14 residues. The CDR3 reads CASSVRVLDSPLHF. CDR3 DNA sequence: TGTGCCAGCAGCGTGAGGGTGCTTGATTCACCCCTCCACTTT.

The chain links TRBV3-1 (or the pseudogene TRBV3-2) to TRBJ2-3; D remains ambiguous. The germline CDR1 and CDR2 sequences are LGHDT and YNNKEL (reference sequence). The V and J ends lost 0 bases and 1 base respectively, with 8 bases between them. The CDR3 has 15 residues. The CDR3 is CASSQDVSGTDTQYF. Written as DNA, the CDR3 is TGTGCCAGCAGCCAAGATGTATCAGGCACAGATACGCAGTATTTT.

The chain has TRBV5-1 and TRBJ1-1; D unclear. Germline CDR1 SGHRS, CDR2 YFSETQ. V lost 3 bases and J lost 5, with 14 bases in between. The CDR3 extends over 14 amino acids. Here the CDR3 DNA reads TGCGCCAGCAGCTCCGCCCCCGTGAGTACTGAAGCTTTCTTT. Its translation is CASSSAPVSTEAFF.

The chain is built from TRBV6-5 and TRBJ1-4, with unresolved D. Germline CDR1 is MNHEY and CDR2 is SVGAGI. The CDR3 has 14 residues. The ends were cut back, 6 bases at V and 0 bases at J, with 8 bases in the middle. CDR3 sequence: CASRRGSTNEKLFF. The CDR3 DNA reads TGTGCCAGCAGGCGAGGATCAACTAATGAAAAACTGTTTTTT.

The chain has TRBV20-1 and TRBJ2-1, with 8 nucleotides matching TRBD2. Germline CDR1 and CDR2: DFQATT and SNEGSKA (reference sequence). The CDR3 is made up of 11 amino acids. The CDR3 DNA follows: TGCGGCGGGACTAGTAGAAATGAGCAGTTCTTC. It is translated as CGGTSRNEQFF.

The CDR3 region is CATSLGTNYGYTF. CDR3 DNA sequence: TGTGCCACCAGCCTGGGGACAAACTATGGCTACACCTTC. This chain joins TRBV15 and TRBJ1-2, with D perhaps matching TRBD1 (6 bases). V shed 5 bases and J shed 2 bases, with 9 bases lying between them. CDR3 length equals 13 residues. Germline assignment: CDR1 LNHNV and CDR2 YYDKDF (reference sequence).

The rearrangement uses TRBV10-2 and TRBJ1-1, with D maybe TRBD1 (5 bases). V was clipped by 6 bases and J by 2 bases, with 7 bases between them. The germline V gene has CDR1 WSHSY and CDR2 SAAADI. This CDR3 is built from 12 residues. CDR3 residues: CASRTGNTEAFF. The CDR3 nucleotides read TGCGCCAGCAGAACAGGCAACACTGAAGCTTTCTTT.

The chain combines TRBV27 with TRBJ1-2; 8 nucleotides agree with TRBD1. The CDR3 consists of 15 residues. CDR1 is MNHEY and CDR2 is SMNVEV in the germline V gene (reference sequence). The ends lost 5 bases at V and 7 bases at J; junction bases unmatched: 12. The DNA of the CDR3 is TGTGCCAGCAGTCCTTGGGGACAGGTTCGGAGTGGCTACACCTTC. Protein sequence: CASSPWGQVRSGYTF.

This chain connects TRBV18 to TRBJ2-3; possible D gene TRBD1, 5 bases. This CDR3 has 15 residues. The germline V and J ends were trimmed by 5 bases and 0 bases, with 12 bases remaining between them. The germline V gene encodes CDR1 KGHSH and CDR2 LQKENI. CDR3 in amino acids: CASSSHQGSTDTQYF. CDR3 DNA sequence: TGTGCCAGCTCATCACACCAGGGTAGCACAGATACGCAGTATTTT.

This sequence joins TRBV5-5 and TRBJ2-2, with D possibly being TRBD2 (5 bases). CDR3 length: 15 amino acids. The germline CDR1 and CDR2 sequences are SGHKS and YYEKEE (reference sequence). Trimming took off 2 bases at V and 1 base at J, with 9 bases between the two ends. The CDR3 DNA is TGTGCCAGCAGCTTTATTAGCGTGAACACCGGGGAGCTGTTTTTT. Translation: CASSFISVNTGELFF.

This clone was found a few times. The V call is TRBV24-1, the J call TRBJ1-5; D possibly corresponds to TRBD1 (5 bases). The CDR3 spans 18 residues. Trimming pared 4 bases from V and 0 bases from J, leaving 18 bases between. Germline CDR1 reads KGHDR; CDR2 reads SFDVKD. The CDR3 DNA follows: TGTGCCACCAGTGACGAGACGGGGGTGGCGGATAGCAATCAGCCCCAGCATTTT. Protein product: CATSDETGVADSNQPQHF.

There are a few counts of this clone. V gene TRBV11-3 combines with J gene TRBJ2-1; 9 positions match TRBD2. The V and J ends lost 3 bases and 0 bases, in that order; junction bases with no gene match: 15. Germline V lookup: CDR1 SGHNT, CDR2 YENEEA. The CDR3 spans 20 residues. CDR3 in DNA: TGTGCCAGCAGCTTTAACTATCTAGCGGGACTTTGTCGCTCCTACAATGAGCAGTTCTTC. Protein: CASSFNYLAGLCRSYNEQFF.

The V and J genes are TRBV7-2 and TRBJ2-3, with D perhaps TRBD1 (5 bases). The CDR3 totals 18 residues. V was shortened by 2 bases and J by 6 bases, with 24 bases between the two germline ends. Germline CDR1 and CDR2: SGHTA and FQGNSA. CDR3 nucleotide sequence: TGTGCCAGCAGCTTATTGGGTTATCCAGGGCCTGGGGTGGATACGCAGTATTTT. Translation gives CASSLLGYPGPGVDTQYF.

This rearrangement joins TRBV3-1 (or the pseudogene TRBV3-2) to TRBJ2-3, with 7 bases identical to TRBD1. V gave up 4 bases and J gave up 0 bases; unmatched junction bases: 10. CDR3 size: 17 residues. Looked up from germline, CDR1 is LGHDT and CDR2 is YNNKEL (reference sequence). The CDR3 DNA reads TGTGCCAGCAGCCCTTTCCACAAACAGGGGAGCACAGATACGCAGTATTTT. Translation gives CASSPFHKQGSTDTQYF.

The chain carries TRBV2 and TRBJ2-1, with a tentative D call TRBD2 (6 bases). The CDR3 has 16 residues. In germline, CDR1 is SNHLY, CDR2 FYNNEI. V gave up 7 bases and J gave up 1 base, with 17 bases separating them. CDR3 loop: CASNRVGSVSYNEQFF. The CDR3 DNA reads TGTGCCAGCAATCGGGTCGGGAGTGTTTCCTACAATGAGCAGTTCTTC. The complete variable domain, with remaining parts taken from reference TRBV2 and TRBJ2-1, reads EPEVTQTPSHQVTQMGQEVILRCVPISNHLYFYWYRQILGQKVEFLVSFYNNEISEKSEIFDDQFSVERPDGSNFTLKIRSTKLEDSAMYFCASNRVGSVSYNEQFFGPGTRLTVL.

DNA of the CDR3: TGTGCCACCAGCAGAGATTTTACGGGATGGAGCAATCAGCCCCAGCATTTT. As protein: CATSRDFTGWSNQPQHF. The chain carries TRBV15 and TRBJ1-5; D is unclear. Germline values: CDR1 LNHNV, CDR2 YYDKDF (reference sequence). Trimming stripped 0 bases from V and 1 base from J, with 13 bases between. This CDR3 spans 17 amino acids. The variable domain in full, with the rest retrieved from reference TRBV15 and TRBJ1-5, is DAMVIQNPRYQVTQFGKPVTLSCSQTLNHNVMYWYQQKSSQAPKLLFHYYDKDFNNEADTPDNFQSRRPNTSFCFLDIRSPGLGDTAMYLCATSRDFTGWSNQPQHFGDGTRLSIL.

V usage is TRBV28 and J usage is TRBJ2-7, with 8 bases aligning to TRBD2. The CDR3 is made up of 16 amino acids. V lost 3 bases, J lost 4 bases, and 11 bases stayed unmatched. Germline CDR1 MDHEN, CDR2 SYDVKM. In nucleotides, the CDR3 is TGTGCCAGCAGTTTCCCCGCCTGGAGCGGGAGTTACGAGCAGTACTTC. Encoded protein: CASSFPAWSGSYEQYF. The full variable domain, completed using reference TRBV28 and TRBJ2-7, is DVKVTQSSRYLVKRTGEKVFLECVQDMDHENMFWYRQDPGLGLRLIYFSYDVKMKEKGDIPEGYSVSREKKERFSLILESASTNQTSMYLCASSFPAWSGSYEQYFGPGTRLTVT.

The chain combines TRBV2 with TRBJ2-1, with D possibly TRBD2 on 5 matching bases. There are 13 residues in the CDR3. Per the germline V gene, CDR1 is SNHLY and CDR2 is FYNNEI. V gave up 0 bases and J gave up 12 bases, with 12 bases separating them. The CDR3 DNA is TGTGCCAGCAGTGAAGCGCCCTACCGGGGGCAGTTCTTC. Residues: CASSEAPYRGQFF.

The chain links TRBV5-4 to TRBJ1-3, with D tentatively TRBD1 (6 bases). CDR1 is SGHNT and CDR2 is YYREEE in the germline V gene (reference sequence). The CDR3 is 16 amino acids. The V end lost 2 bases, the J end lost 0 bases, and 12 bases lay between the germline ends. CDR3 sequence: CASSFQGLLSGNTIYF. In DNA, the CDR3 is TGTGCCAGCAGCTTTCAGGGGCTTCTCTCTGGAAACACCATATATTTT.

The chain employs TRBV10-3 and TRBJ2-7; 8 bases agree with TRBD1. In germline, CDR1 is ENHRY, CDR2 SYGVKD. V lost 8 bases and J lost 5; bases outside the gene matches: 11. The CDR3 is 14 amino acids. CDR3 residues: CAIPKGAGGDEQYF. The CDR3 nucleotides read TGTGCCATCCCTAAAGGGGCAGGGGGCGACGAGCAGTACTTC.

V usage is TRBV3-1 (or the pseudogene TRBV3-2) and J usage is TRBJ2-7, with a tentative D call TRBD2 (6 bases). This CDR3 has 13 residues. Germline V gives CDR1 LGHDT, CDR2 YNNKEL (reference sequence). The V gene lost 5 bases and the J gene lost 3 bases, with 11 bases spanning the gap. CDR3 in amino acids: CASSASTSYEQYF. The CDR3 region has the DNA TGTGCCAGCAGCGCATCGACTAGCTACGAGCAGTACTTC.

The J gene is TRBJ1-2, the V gene TRBV28; no clear D. Germline CDR1 is MDHEN and CDR2 is SYDVKM. CDR3 length: 16 amino acids. V was clipped by 3 bases and J by 5 bases, with 19 bases between them. This CDR3 reads CASSLGSPTRGYGYTF. The CDR3 nucleotides are TGTGCCAGCAGTTTGGGGAGCCCCACCCGGGGTTATGGCTACACCTTC.